This T cell receptor (beta chain) was recorded in a study of control samples from healthy donors and cancer patients. The CDR3 loop spans 12 amino acids. V dropped 1 base and J dropped 11 bases, with 9 bases sitting between them. This table comes from immunoSEQ multiplex PCR, and its TCRdb copy is limited to in-frame clones, with some not included. The table has over 85,000 clones, approximately 93% seen once. Material: blood. V is TRBV12-3 or TRBV12-4 and J is TRBJ1-5; possibly TRBD1 for D (5 bases). This receptor was taken from a woman younger than 45 in good health. CDR3 region: CASSLGGGAQHF. CDR3 nucleotide sequence: TGTGCCAGCAGTTTAGGGGGAGGGGCCCAGCATTTT.